This T cell receptor (beta chain) was found in a study of T cells in Graves' hyperthyroidism and ophthalmopathy. The source material, RNA transcripts, was used to amplify TCR beta CDR3 regions. HTBI primers were the set used in a first-round RT-PCR of the TCR CDR3. TCRdb fed the multiplex PCR reads into MiXCR, producing one record per CDR3 protein. The sample shows approximately 610,000 distinct CDR3 sequences, approximately 15% of them seen only once. With V trimmed by 5 bases and J by 9 bases, 15 bases remained unmatched. The CDR3 spans 15 residues. Material for sequencing was blood. The receptor was derived from a woman between 18 and 29 years old with Graves' hyperthyroidism. This chain links TRBV12-3 or TRBV12-4 with TRBJ1-1; TRBD1 matches 7 bases. The DNA of the CDR3 is TGTGCCAGCAGTCCCCCAGGGGGGCAGGGGCTTAAAGCTTTCTTT. Translated: CASSPPGGQGLKAFF.